The clone carrying this TCR beta chain was seen many times. No antigen is known for it. What was amplified from RNA transcripts were TCR beta CDR3 regions. The HTBI primer set was used in a first-round RT-PCR of the TCR CDR3. From the multiplex PCR reads, TCRdb called clonotypes with MiXCR, one entry per CDR3 protein. The data show fewer than 350,000 distinct CDR3 sequences, about 14% seen once. These data are taken from a study of T cells in Graves' hyperthyroidism and ophthalmopathy. V shed 3 bases and J shed 10 bases, with 13 bases lying between them. Germline values: CDR1 MNHEY, CDR2 SMNVEV (reference sequence). The length of the CDR3 is 13 residues. The source of the PBMCs was approximately 10 ml of fresh peripheral blood. The study's findings and limits: A model built on 13 V-J features separated ophthalmopathy from stable hyperthyroidism. In validation, the model predicted ophthalmopathy. These predictions came a median about 6 months before onset. Among thyroid clonotypes expanded above 0.001, most also appeared in blood.

This chain joins TRBV27 and TRBJ2-1; perhaps D is TRBD1 or TRBD2 (5 bases each). The clonotype originates from a woman in her thirties with Graves' hyperthyroidism that later progressed to Graves' ophthalmopathy. Sequencing used blood. The CDR3 sequence: CASSFIGTVEQFF. DNA for the CDR3: TGTGCCAGCAGTTTCATCGGGACGGTAGAGCAGTTCTTC.